Listed here is a single TCR beta chain. Its antigen is undetermined. TCRdb's table, derived via immunoSEQ multiplex PCR, lists solely in-frame clones and lacks some. The sample includes tens of thousands of clones, nearly 90% of them seen just once. The data derive from a study of memory CD8 T cells in hepatitis C reinfection. Overall study context: A couple of donors resolved primary infection, then developed chronic reinfection. Whole-study results and caveats: Only five donors prevented definitive conclusions about public clonotypes.

This sample's time point: late/post reinfection, 12 to 24 weeks after detection. The sorted cells went straight to TCR sequencing with no prior in vitro expansion. A couple of donors provided sorted CD3+ CD8+ CD45RO- naive CD8 T cells at all three reinfection time points. The germline gives CDR1 SEHNR, CDR2 FQNEAQ (reference sequence). V dropped 5 bases and J dropped 9 bases, with 11 bases sitting between them. The CDR3 loop spans 12 amino acids. The clonotype originates from a man aged 18 to 29 with hepatitis C virus infection. The gene calls are TRBV7-9 and TRBJ2-1; perhaps TRBD1 as D (6 bases). Sequenced sample: naive CD8+ T cells sorted from blood. The CDR3 protein is CASSTQGPEQFF. CDR3 in DNA: TGTGCCAGCAGCACACAGGGTCCTGAGCAGTTCTTC.